This T cell receptor beta chain stems from a study of preoperative IRX-2 immunotherapy in early breast cancer. Treatment specified: preoperative locoregional IRX-2 cytokine immunotherapy. Patients received preoperative, locoregional IRX-2 cytokine immunotherapy in a phase Ib study. From germline, CDR1 is KGHSH and CDR2 LQKENI. Deletions cut 6 bases from V and 5 bases from J, with 5 bases between. The CDR3 spans 12 residues. This clone was detected only once. Clones were sequenced by immunoSEQ multiplex PCR, and TCRdb holds only the in-frame ones, with some missing. The sample has some 19,000 clones, around 81% seen once.

The chain is built from TRBV18 and TRBJ1-6; D not certain. The clonotype comes from a human donor with breast cancer. The sequencing here drew on lymph node tissue, taken after IRX-2 immunotherapy. In DNA, the CDR3 is TGTGCCAGCTCTCAGGATAATTCACCCCTCCACTTT. Translated, it gives CASSQDNSPLHF.